A single sample gave rise to the 20 T cell receptor beta chains below, sequenced in a study of T cell changes during pregnancy in multiple sclerosis (dated by TCRdb to about 2019). Library construction relied on the immunoSEQ multiplex PCR assay. Sourced from immuneACCESS, this table was stored by TCRdb with only in-frame sequences that have V and J called. A share of the clones is absent; for the studies checked, an unresolved V gene accounts for under half, and the remainder has no known explanation. This sample holds almost 40,000 clones; over 80% were observed only once. The biggest ten clones account for 0.3% to 0.4% of the sample. Material: CD4+ T cells from peripheral blood mononuclear cells, obtained in the third trimester of pregnancy. The receptors here all came from a female donor in good health, enrolled as a control in a pregnancy study.

The V and J genes are TRBV28 and TRBJ1-2, with 7 bases fitting TRBD1. Trimming took 8 bases from V and 0 from J; bases not matched to a gene: 15. The germline CDR1 and CDR2 sequences are MDHEN and SYDVKM. This CDR3 comprises 17 residues. The CDR3 coding sequence is TGTGCCAGCCGCCTCTGGGCAGGGGGATTGCCTAACTATGGCTACACCTTC. Its translation is CASRLWAGGLPNYGYTF.

This sequence joins TRBV6-6 and TRBJ2-7, with 7 bases matching TRBD2. Germline trimming cut 4 bases from V and 4 bases from J; bases unmatched to any gene: 1. The germline CDR1 and CDR2 sequences are MNHNY and SVGAGI (reference sequence). The CDR3 spans 12 residues. The CDR3 DNA reads TGTGCCAGCAGTTCCGGGAGGTACGAGCAGTACTTC. This gives the protein CASSSGRYEQYF.

The rearrangement joins TRBV28 to TRBJ2-7; D is ambiguous. The CDR3 contains 17 residues. Trimming pared 6 bases from V and 3 bases from J, leaving 24 bases between. Germline lookup yields CDR1 MDHEN and CDR2 SYDVKM. The CDR3: CASSATPFRQEDYEQYF. The CDR3 DNA follows: TGTGCCAGCAGCGCAACCCCGTTCCGGCAGGAAGACTACGAGCAGTACTTC. Filled out from reference TRBV28 and TRBJ2-7, the complete variable domain reads DVKVTQSSRYLVKRTGEKVFLECVQDMDHENMFWYRQDPGLGLRLIYFSYDVKMKEKGDIPEGYSVSREKKERFSLILESASTNQTSMYLCASSATPFRQEDYEQYFGPGTRLTVT.

V usage is TRBV18 and J usage is TRBJ2-3, with 7 bases identical to TRBD1. The CDR3 is made up of 14 amino acids. V lost 3 bases to trimming and J lost 5 bases; unmatched junction nucleotides: 5. Germline loops: CDR1 KGHSH, CDR2 LQKENI. The CDR3 reads CASSPGTAGDTQYF. CDR3 sequence (DNA): TGTGCCAGCTCACCTGGGACAGCAGGAGATACGCAGTATTTT.

The chain combines TRBV5-5 with TRBJ1-4; 8 nucleotides agree with TRBD1. CDR1 SGHKS and CDR2 YYEKEE come from the germline V gene (reference sequence). The CDR3 covers 15 residues. After removal of 3 bases from V and 4 bases from J, the junction contained 5 bases not matched to a gene. The CDR3 DNA follows: TGTGCCAGCAGCTCGCAGGGGGCCGGTAATGAAAAACTGTTTTTT. This sequence encodes CASSSQGAGNEKLFF.

The chain is built from TRBV15 and TRBJ2-2, with 10 bases fitting TRBD2. The ends lost 6 bases at V and 5 bases at J; junction bases unmatched: 9. The CDR3 sequence is 16 residues long. Germline V CDR1 and CDR2: LNHNV, YYDKDF (reference sequence). The CDR3 DNA reads as TGTGCCACCAGACCCCAAGCGGGAGGGGAAACCGGGGAGCTGTTTTTT. The encoded protein is CATRPQAGGETGELFF.

The chain carries TRBV14 and TRBJ2-7, with 10 bases aligning to TRBD2. Trimming at V came to 5 bases and at J to 5 bases, leaving 9 bases not matched to a gene. CDR3 length: 15 amino acids. The germline gives CDR1 SGHDN, CDR2 FVKESK. The CDR3 here is CASSNLAGVPHEQYF. The CDR3 DNA sequence: TGTGCCAGCAGCAATCTAGCGGGAGTTCCCCACGAGCAGTACTTC.

The chain joins TRBV18 to TRBJ2-1; the D gene is possibly TRBD2 (6 bases). The CDR3 loop spans 16 amino acids. Deletions cut 6 bases from V and 2 bases from J, with 17 bases between. Germline V gene sequence: CDR1 KGHSH, CDR2 LQKENI. For the CDR3, the DNA is TGTGCCAGCTCCCTCCAGCGGGTCCTTACCTACAATGAGCAGTTCTTC. It encodes CASSLQRVLTYNEQFF.

This clone showed up just a few times. CDR3 in amino acids: CASSRRSGGSGNTIYF. The CDR3 nucleotides read TGTGCCAGCAGCAGAAGGTCGGGGGGCTCTGGAAACACCATATATTTT. This chain uses TRBV25-1 with TRBJ1-3, with D tentatively TRBD1 (5 bases). There are 16 residues in the CDR3. The V and J ends lost 6 bases and 0 bases respectively, with 15 bases between them. Per the germline V gene, CDR1 is MGHDK and CDR2 is SYGVNS.

The V call is TRBV5-4, the J call TRBJ1-4; TRBD1 is a possible D gene (6 bases). Germline lookup yields CDR1 SGHNT and CDR2 YYREEE (reference sequence). V lost 4 bases, J lost 3 bases, and 10 bases lay in between. This CDR3 comprises 14 residues. This CDR3 reads CASSPGHPNEKLFF. CDR3 sequence (DNA): TGTGCCAGCAGCCCGGGACATCCTAATGAAAAACTGTTTTTT.

This chain links TRBV5-1 with TRBJ2-3, with D maybe TRBD2 (5 bases). From germline, CDR1 is SGHRS and CDR2 YFSETQ. The V end lost 0 bases, the J end lost 4 bases, and 9 bases lay between the germline ends. The CDR3 is made up of 14 amino acids. CDR3 sequence (DNA): TGCGCCAGCAGCTTGGTTGCGGGTTCAGATACGCAGTATTTT. Its translation: CASSLVAGSDTQYF.

CDR3 nucleotides: TGTGCCAGCAGCGCAAACAGGGGGCGGCGCAATGAGCAGTTCTTC. This translates into CASSANRGRRNEQFF. The V call is TRBV7-2, the J call TRBJ2-1; 9 nucleotides agree with TRBD1. This CDR3 has 15 amino acids. With V trimmed by 5 bases and J by 6 bases, 8 bases remained unmatched. The germline gives CDR1 SGHTA, CDR2 FQGNSA.

A word on this clone: A read error may produce the germline difference seen at one junction end. This chain joins TRBV7-8 and TRBJ2-7, with 10 positions matching TRBD2. Germline V gene lookup returns CDR1 SGHVS and CDR2 FQNEAQ. The CDR3 is 16 amino acids. CDR3 bases: TGTGCCAGCACCCCTTCTCGGACTAGCGGCCCTTACGAGCAGCACTTC. This codes for CASTPSRTSGPYEQHF.

This sequence joins TRBV2 and TRBJ2-4; TRBD1 matches at 9 bases. The CDR3 loop spans 16 amino acids. Germline V gene data show CDR1 as SNHLY and CDR2 as FYNNEI. V lost 5 bases, J lost 0 bases, and 5 bases stayed unmatched. The CDR3 reads CASSWGQGLAKNIQYF. The DNA of the CDR3 is TGTGCCAGCAGTTGGGGACAGGGTCTAGCCAAAAACATTCAGTACTTC.

This chain uses TRBV12-5 with TRBJ2-7, with TRBD1 as a possible D gene (5 bases). The germline CDR1 and CDR2 sequences are LGHNT and FRNRAP. The CDR3 extends over 16 amino acids. The germline V and J ends were trimmed by 0 bases and 3 bases, with 15 bases remaining between them. The CDR3 loop is CASGLVPRVPLYEQYF. The CDR3 DNA reads as TGTGCTAGTGGTTTGGTACCCAGGGTTCCCCTCTACGAGCAGTACTTC.

This chain links TRBV4-1 with TRBJ1-4; 8 bases are shared with TRBD1. The germline gives CDR1 MGHRA, CDR2 YSYEKL. Unmatched junction bases numbered 16, after V lost 3 bases and J lost 4 bases. The CDR3 runs to 19 residues. CDR3 sequence reads: CASSQFATGTGVGNEKLFF. CDR3 nucleotide sequence: TGCGCCAGCAGCCAGTTTGCTACCGGGACAGGTGTTGGTAATGAAAAACTGTTTTTT.

In this sample, this clone turned up a few times. CDR3 sequence reads: CASSLRFNTEAFF. In DNA, the CDR3 is TGTGCCAGCAGTCTTCGTTTTAACACTGAAGCTTTCTTT. V gene TRBV6-1 combines with J gene TRBJ1-1; the D is unclear. This CDR3 spans 13 amino acids. Germline CDR1 is MNHNS and CDR2 is SASEGT. Trimming cost V 5 bases and J 2 bases, with 9 bases left between them.

This clone is a singleton in its sample. In nucleotides, the CDR3 is TGCAGCGTCATAACAGGGAGCTCCTACAATGAGCAGTTCTTC. Its protein product is CSVITGSSYNEQFF. The chain joins TRBV29-1 to TRBJ2-1; possibly TRBD1 for D (6 bases). V was pared by 6 bases and J by 0 bases, with 12 bases between. Germline V CDR1 and CDR2: SQVTM, ANQGSEA. The CDR3 is 14 amino acids.

V and J are TRBV11-3 and TRBJ2-1; TRBD2 matches at 13 bases. The CDR3 loop spans 16 amino acids. V was clipped by 3 bases and J by 10 bases; unmatched bases: 9. Germline lookup yields CDR1 SGHNT and CDR2 YENEEA. The DNA of the CDR3 is TGTGCCAGCAGCTTCATCACTAGCGGGGGGGCCGGAGAGCAGTTCTTC. Translating gives CASSFITSGGAGEQFF.

The chain joins TRBV4-1 to TRBJ2-1; D ambiguous. Trimming stripped 1 base from V and 4 bases from J, with 11 bases between. The CDR3 has 15 amino acids. The germline V gene encodes CDR1 MGHRA and CDR2 YSYEKL. The CDR3 region is CASSQVSRPYNEQFF. The CDR3 coding sequence is TGCGCCAGCAGCCAAGTTAGCCGGCCGTACAATGAGCAGTTCTTC.